The TCR beta chain described here comes from a study of shared clonotypes between healthy human individuals. Background on the study: Three men and a couple of women, aged 18 to 49, were donors. CD4 naive cells filled three plates per donor, CD4 memory three, CD8 naive two and CD8 memory one.

Germline lookup yields CDR1 MNHEY and CDR2 SMNVEV (reference sequence). This CDR3 region has 17 residues. Trimming cost V 5 bases and J 8 bases; bases outside gene matches: 19. Comment on this clone: Its antigen remains unidentified.

Overall study results and limits: Between four donors, naive CD4 clonotypes were shared at a level of approximately 5%.

TCRdb's table, derived via immunoSEQ multiplex PCR, lists solely in-frame clones and lacks some. The sample consists of roughly 660,000 clones, about 90% of them appearing once. The specimen sequenced was memory CD8+ T cells from PBMCs. Stated subset: CD45RO+ cells pooled with CCR7-negative TemRA cells. The TCR sequence derives from a man aged 18 to 30 in good health. Some clones in this sample may be carry-over from other donors' samples. This chain connects TRBV27 to TRBJ1-2; 8 bases align to TRBD1. CDR3 sequence: CASSPGGLATGAGGYTF. The CDR3 DNA is TGTGCCAGCAGTCCTGGGGGGTTGGCGACAGGGGCGGGGGGCTACACCTTC.